The entry that follows covers one T cell receptor beta chain sequence. This clone was observed a single time. What this receptor recognizes is not known. Within one base of it there is no much larger clone, and no base qualities were kept. The data are from a study of CD4+ T cells in melanoma (dated by TCRdb to 2022 to 2024). With regard to the full study: The study investigated neoantigen-specific CD4+ T cells in human melanoma. What the work shows at the level of the full study, not this receptor alone: Diverse differentiation states were reported to be shown by neoantigen-specific CD4+ T cells in melanoma. The report described a correlation between neoantigen-specific CD4+ T cells and the function of CD8+ T cells, macrophages and B cells.

Libraries were prepared through the immunoSEQ multiplex PCR assay. TCRdb took this table from immuneACCESS and kept in-frame rearrangements with V and J called. Such tables lack part of the clones; where checked against another copy, unresolved V genes explain under half of the gap, and the rest is unexplained. Recorded for this sample are tens of thousands of clones; approximately 74% of them occurred a single time. The ten largest clones capture 4.5% to 6% of the sample. CDR1 and CDR2, per the germline V gene, are MNHEY and SVGAGI. The CDR3 contains 14 residues, cysteine and phenylalanine counted. Solely the CDR3 DNA is kept, with 42 bases framed from the first base. V loses 2 bases, J loses 8 bases, and the germline ends lie 10 bases apart. Patients with melanoma were used as donors.

Sequenced input: tumor tissue. The sequence links TRBV6-5 to TRBJ1-6; the D segment cannot be called with confidence. This receptor was identified in a human donor with melanoma. Read as DNA, the sequence is TGTGCCAGCAGTTACGTACACCCCTATTCACCCCTCCACTTT. This codes for CASSYVHPYSPLHF.